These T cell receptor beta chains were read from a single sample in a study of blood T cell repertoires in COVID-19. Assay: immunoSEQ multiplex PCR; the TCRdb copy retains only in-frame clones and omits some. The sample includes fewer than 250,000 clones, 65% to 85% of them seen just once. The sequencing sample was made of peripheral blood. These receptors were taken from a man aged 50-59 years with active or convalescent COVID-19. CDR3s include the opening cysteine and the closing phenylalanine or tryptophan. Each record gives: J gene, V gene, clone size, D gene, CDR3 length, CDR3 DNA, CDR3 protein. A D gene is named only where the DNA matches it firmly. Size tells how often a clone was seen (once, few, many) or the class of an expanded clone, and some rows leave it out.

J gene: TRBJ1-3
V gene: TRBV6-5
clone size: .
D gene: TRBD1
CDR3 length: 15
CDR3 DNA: TGTGCCAGCACGCGATCAGGGGGCTCTGGAAACACCATATATTTT
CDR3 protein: CASTRSGGSGNTIYF

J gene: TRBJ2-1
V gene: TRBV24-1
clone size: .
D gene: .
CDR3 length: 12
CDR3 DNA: TGTGCCACCACCGGTGCAGGAAATGAGCAGTTCTTC
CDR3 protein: CATTGAGNEQFF

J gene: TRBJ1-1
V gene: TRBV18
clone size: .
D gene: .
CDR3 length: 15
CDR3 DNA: TGTGCCAGCTCACTCTATAACAGGGAGAACACTGAAGCTTTCTTT
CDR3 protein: CASSLYNRENTEAFF

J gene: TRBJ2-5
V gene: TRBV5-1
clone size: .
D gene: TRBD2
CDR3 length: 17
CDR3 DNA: TGCGCCAGCAGCCCGGGACTAGCGGTGGGGTACCAAGAGACCCAGTACTTC
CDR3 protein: CASSPGLAVGYQETQYF

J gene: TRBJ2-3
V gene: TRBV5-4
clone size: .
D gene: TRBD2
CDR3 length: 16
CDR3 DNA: TGTGCCAGCAGCCCGAGAGTAGCGGGGGGTGGGGATACGCAGTATTTT
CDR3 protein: CASSPRVAGGGDTQYF

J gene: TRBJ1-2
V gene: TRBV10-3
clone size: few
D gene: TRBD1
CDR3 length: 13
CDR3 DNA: TGTGCCATCAGTGAAGGACAGGGATTAGGCTACACCTTC
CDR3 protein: CAISEGQGLGYTF

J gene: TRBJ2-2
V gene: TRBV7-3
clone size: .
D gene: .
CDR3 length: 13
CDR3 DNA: TGTGCCAGCAGCTTAAGTATGACCGGGGAGCTGTTTTTT
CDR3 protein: CASSLSMTGELFF

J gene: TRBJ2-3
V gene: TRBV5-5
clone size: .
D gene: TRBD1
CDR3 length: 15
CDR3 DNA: TGTGCCAGCAGTTTGGGGACAGGGAAAGCAGATACGCAGTATTTT
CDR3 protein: CASSLGTGKADTQYF

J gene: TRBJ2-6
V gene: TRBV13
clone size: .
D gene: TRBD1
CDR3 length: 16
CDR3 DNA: TGTGCCAGCAGCTTAGCAGGGGGCGGTGGGGCCAACGTCCTGACTTTC
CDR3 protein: CASSLAGGGGANVLTF

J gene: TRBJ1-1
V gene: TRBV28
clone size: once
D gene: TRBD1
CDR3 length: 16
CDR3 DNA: TGTGCCAGCAATCTCTTAGGGGGACAGGGGGCTACTGAAGCTTTCTTT
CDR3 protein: CASNLLGGQGATEAFF

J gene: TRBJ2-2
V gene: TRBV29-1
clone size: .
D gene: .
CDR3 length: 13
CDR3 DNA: TGCAGCGTTGACCAGGGATACACCGGGGAGCTGTTTTTT
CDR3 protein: CSVDQGYTGELFF

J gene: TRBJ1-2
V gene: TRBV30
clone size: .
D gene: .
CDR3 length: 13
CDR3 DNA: TGTGCCTGGAGTGCCTCCTGGCTCTATGGCTACACCTTC
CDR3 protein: CAWSASWLYGYTF

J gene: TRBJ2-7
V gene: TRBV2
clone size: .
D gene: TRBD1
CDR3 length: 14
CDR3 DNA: TGTGCCAGCAATTACGGACAGGGGACCGGCGAGCAGTACTTC
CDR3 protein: CASNYGQGTGEQYF

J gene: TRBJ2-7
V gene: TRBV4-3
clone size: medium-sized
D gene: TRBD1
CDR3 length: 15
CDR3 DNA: TGCGCCAGCAGCCAAGATCTCGGACAGGGCTACGAGCAGTACTTC
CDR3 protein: CASSQDLGQGYEQYF

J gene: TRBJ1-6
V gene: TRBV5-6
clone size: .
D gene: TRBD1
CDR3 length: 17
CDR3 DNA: TGTGCCAGCAGCTTGTATGGGACAGGGGGCTCTAATTCACCCCTCCACTTT
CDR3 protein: CASSLYGTGGSNSPLHF

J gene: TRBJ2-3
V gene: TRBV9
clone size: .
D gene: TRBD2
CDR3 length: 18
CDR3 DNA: TGTGCCAGCAGCGAACTCCAAGGGCTAGCGGGTTTCACAGATACGCAGTATTTT
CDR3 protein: CASSELQGLAGFTDTQYF

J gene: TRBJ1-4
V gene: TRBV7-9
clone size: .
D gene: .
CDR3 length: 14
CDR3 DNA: TGTGCCAGCAGCTTAGGCAGGGGTGAGGAAAAACTGTTTTTT
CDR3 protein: CASSLGRGEEKLFF

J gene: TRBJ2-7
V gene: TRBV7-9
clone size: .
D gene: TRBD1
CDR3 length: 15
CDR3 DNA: TGTGCCAGCAGCTTAGTGGTAGGGGGCGACTACGAGCAGTACTTC
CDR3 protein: CASSLVVGGDYEQYF

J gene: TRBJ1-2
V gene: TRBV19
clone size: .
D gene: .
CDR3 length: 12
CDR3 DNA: TGTGCCAGTAGTATCGGAGGACGAGGCTACACCTTC
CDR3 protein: CASSIGGRGYTF

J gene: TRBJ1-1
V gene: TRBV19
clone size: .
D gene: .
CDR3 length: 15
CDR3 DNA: TGTGCCAGTAGTCTCTTTGTGGGCTTGAACACTGAAGCTTTCTTT
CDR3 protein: CASSLFVGLNTEAFF

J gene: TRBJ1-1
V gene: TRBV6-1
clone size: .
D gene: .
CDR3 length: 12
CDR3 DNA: TGTGCCAGCAGTGAGTCGGTGGCTGAAGCTTTCTTT
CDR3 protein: CASSESVAEAFF

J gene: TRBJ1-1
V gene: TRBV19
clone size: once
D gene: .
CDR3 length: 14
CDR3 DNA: TGTGCCAGTAGTAAAAGGGGTGGAAACACTGAAGCTTTCTTT
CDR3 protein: CASSKRGGNTEAFF

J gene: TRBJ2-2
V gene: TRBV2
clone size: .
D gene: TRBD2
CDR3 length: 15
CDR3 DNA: TGTGCCAGCAGTGACCTAGCGGGAGGTTTCGGGGAGCTGTTTTTT
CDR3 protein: CASSDLAGGFGELFF

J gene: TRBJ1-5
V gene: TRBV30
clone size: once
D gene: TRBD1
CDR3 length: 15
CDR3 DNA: TGTGCCTGGAGTGGGGTGACAGGGGCGGGCCAGCCCCAGCATTTT
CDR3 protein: CAWSGVTGAGQPQHF

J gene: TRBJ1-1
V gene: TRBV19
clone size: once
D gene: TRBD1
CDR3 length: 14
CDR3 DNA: TGTGCCAGTAGTATGACAGGGGTGAACACTGAAGCTTTCTTT
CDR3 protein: CASSMTGVNTEAFF

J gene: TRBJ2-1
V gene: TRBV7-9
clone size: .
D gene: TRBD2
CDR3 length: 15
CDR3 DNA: TGTGCCAGCAGCATAAGACTAGCCGTGTCGATTGAGCAGTTCTTC
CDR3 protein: CASSIRLAVSIEQFF

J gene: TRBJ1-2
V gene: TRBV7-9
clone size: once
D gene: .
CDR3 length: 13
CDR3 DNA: TGTGCCAGCAGCCCCTGGGACTCAGCGGGCTACACCTTC
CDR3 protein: CASSPWDSAGYTF

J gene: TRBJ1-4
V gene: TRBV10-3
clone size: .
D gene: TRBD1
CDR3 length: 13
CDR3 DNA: TGTGCCGCCCGACAGGGCCTTGAAGAAAAACTGTTTTTT
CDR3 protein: CAARQGLEEKLFF

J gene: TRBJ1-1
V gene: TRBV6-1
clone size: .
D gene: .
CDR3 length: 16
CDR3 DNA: TGTGCCAGCAGTGACTATCTTACAGCCATGAACACTGAAGCTTTCTTT
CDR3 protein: CASSDYLTAMNTEAFF

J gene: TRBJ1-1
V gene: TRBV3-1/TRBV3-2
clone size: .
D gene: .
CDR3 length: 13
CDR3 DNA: TGTGCCAGCAGCCAAGTGAACACAATTGAAGCTTTCTTT
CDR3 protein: CASSQVNTIEAFF

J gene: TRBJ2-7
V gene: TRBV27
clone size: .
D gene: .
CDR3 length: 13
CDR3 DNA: TGTGCCAGCAGTTTATCAAGGACATACGAGCAGTACTTC
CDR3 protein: CASSLSRTYEQYF

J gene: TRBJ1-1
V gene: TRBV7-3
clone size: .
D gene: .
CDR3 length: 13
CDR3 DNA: TGTGCCAGCAGCTTAACCGGGGACACTGAAGCTTTCTTT
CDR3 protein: CASSLTGDTEAFF

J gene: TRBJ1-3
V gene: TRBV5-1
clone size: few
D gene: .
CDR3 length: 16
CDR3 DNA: TGCGCCAGCAGCTTTACAGGAACAAGTAGCGGAAACACCATATATTTT
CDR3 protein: CASSFTGTSSGNTIYF

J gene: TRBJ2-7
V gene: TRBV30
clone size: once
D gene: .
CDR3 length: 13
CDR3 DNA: TGTGCCTGGAGTGTCGATTCTCCGGGAGAGCAGTACTTC
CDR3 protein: CAWSVDSPGEQYF

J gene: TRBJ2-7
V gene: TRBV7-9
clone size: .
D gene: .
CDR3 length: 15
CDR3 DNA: TGTGCCAGCAGCTTAAAGTTGGACATCGCCTCCGAGCAGTACTTC
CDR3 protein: CASSLKLDIASEQYF

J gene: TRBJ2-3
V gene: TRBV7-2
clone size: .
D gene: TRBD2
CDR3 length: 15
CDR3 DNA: TGTGCCAGCAGCCCGGGAGGGGCTAGCACAGATACGCAGTATTTT
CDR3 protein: CASSPGGASTDTQYF

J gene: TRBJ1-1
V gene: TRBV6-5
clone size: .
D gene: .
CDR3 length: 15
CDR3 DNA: TGTGCCAGCAGCTATGACAGGCCCGGGGACACTGAAGCTTTCTTT
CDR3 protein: CASSYDRPGDTEAFF

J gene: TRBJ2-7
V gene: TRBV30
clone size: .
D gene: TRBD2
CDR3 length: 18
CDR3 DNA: TGTGCCTGGAGTGTCTTAGGGCGGACTAGCGGTACGTACTACGAGCAGTACTTC
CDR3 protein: CAWSVLGRTSGTYYEQYF

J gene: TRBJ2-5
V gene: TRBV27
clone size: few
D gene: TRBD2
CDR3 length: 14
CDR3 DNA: TGTGCCAGCATGGGACTAGGGGGGGGAGAGACCCAGTACTTC
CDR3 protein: CASMGLGGGETQYF

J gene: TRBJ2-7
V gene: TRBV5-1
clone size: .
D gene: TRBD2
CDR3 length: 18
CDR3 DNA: TGCGCCAGCAGCTTGGCGAGGACTAGCGGGACCGATTTCTACGAGCAGTACTTC
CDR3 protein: CASSLARTSGTDFYEQYF

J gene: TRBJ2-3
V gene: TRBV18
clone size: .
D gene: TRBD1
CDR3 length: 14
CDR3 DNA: TGTGCCAGCTCAACCGGGACAGGTCCGGGTACGCAGTATTTT
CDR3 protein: CASSTGTGPGTQYF

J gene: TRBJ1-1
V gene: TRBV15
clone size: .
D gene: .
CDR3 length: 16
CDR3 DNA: TGTGCCACCAGCGCCCAACGCGATTATCGAGGCACTGAAGCTTTCTTT
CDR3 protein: CATSAQRDYRGTEAFF

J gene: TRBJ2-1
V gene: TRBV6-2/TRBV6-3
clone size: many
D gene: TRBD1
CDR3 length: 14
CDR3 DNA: TGTGCCAGCAGTCGACAGGGGTCATACAATGAGCAGTTCTTC
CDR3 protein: CASSRQGSYNEQFF

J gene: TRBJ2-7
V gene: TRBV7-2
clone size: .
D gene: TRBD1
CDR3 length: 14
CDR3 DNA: TGTGCCAGCAGCCGCGACAGGGCCGGATACGAGCAGTACTTC
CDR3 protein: CASSRDRAGYEQYF

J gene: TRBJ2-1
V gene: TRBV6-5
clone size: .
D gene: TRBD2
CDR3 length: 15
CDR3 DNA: TGTGCCAGCAGGAGACTAGCGATTTCGGACAATGAGCAGTTCTTC
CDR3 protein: CASRRLAISDNEQFF

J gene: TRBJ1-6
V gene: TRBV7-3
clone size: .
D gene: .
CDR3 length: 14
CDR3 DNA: TGTGCCAGCAGCTTGAACAGGGTTGGTTCACCCCTCCACTTT
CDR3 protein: CASSLNRVGSPLHF

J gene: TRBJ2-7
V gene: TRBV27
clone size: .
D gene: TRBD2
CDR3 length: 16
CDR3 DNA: TGTGCCAGCAGTTTATCGCGGCTAGCGGGAGACTACGAGCAGTACTTC
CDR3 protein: CASSLSRLAGDYEQYF

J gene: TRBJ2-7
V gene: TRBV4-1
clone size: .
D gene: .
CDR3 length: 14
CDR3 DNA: TGCGCCAGCAGCCAAGAGACTAGGGGAGGCGAGCAGTACTTC
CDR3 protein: CASSQETRGGEQYF

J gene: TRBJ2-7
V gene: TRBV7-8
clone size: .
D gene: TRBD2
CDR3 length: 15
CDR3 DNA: TGTGCCAGCAGCCTATTAGCGGGGGGGCATTACGAGCAGTACTTC
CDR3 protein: CASSLLAGGHYEQYF

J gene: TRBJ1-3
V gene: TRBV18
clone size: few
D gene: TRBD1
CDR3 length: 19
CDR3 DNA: TGTGCCAGCTCACCACGGGGACAGTCAACAGTAACCTCTGGAAACACCATATATTTT
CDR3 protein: CASSPRGQSTVTSGNTIYF

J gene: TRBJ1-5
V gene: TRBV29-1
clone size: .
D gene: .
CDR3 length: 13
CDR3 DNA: TGCAGCGTTGTGACACAGCCGAATCAGCCCCAGCATTTT
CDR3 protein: CSVVTQPNQPQHF

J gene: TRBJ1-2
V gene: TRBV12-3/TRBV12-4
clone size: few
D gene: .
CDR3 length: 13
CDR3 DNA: TGTGCCAGCGGGACAACGGGGAACTATGGCTACACCTTC
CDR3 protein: CASGTTGNYGYTF

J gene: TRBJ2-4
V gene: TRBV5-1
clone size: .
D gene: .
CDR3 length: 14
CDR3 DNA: TGCGCCAGCAGCTCCTGGGGGGGGCAAAACATTCAGTACTTC
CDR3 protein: CASSSWGGQNIQYF

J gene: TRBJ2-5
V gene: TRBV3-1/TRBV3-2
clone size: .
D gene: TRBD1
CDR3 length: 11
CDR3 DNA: TGTGCCACCGACAGGGGGAAGACCCAGTACTTC
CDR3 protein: CATDRGKTQYF

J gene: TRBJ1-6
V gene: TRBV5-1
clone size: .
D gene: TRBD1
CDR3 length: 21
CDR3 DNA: TGCGCCAGCAGCTCGCGTCCCGGGACAGGGATCCTGAGCTCCTATAATTCACCCCTCCACTTT
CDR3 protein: CASSSRPGTGILSSYNSPLHF

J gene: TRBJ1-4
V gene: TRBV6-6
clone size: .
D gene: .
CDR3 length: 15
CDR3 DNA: TGTGCCAGCAGTTACTCGGACGGGAAAACCGAAAAACTGTTTTTT
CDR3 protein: CASSYSDGKTEKLFF

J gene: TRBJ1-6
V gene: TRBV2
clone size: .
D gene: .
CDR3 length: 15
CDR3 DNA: TGTGCCAGCAGTGCCCACAGGTCGGAGAATTCACCCCTCCACTTT
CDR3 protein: CASSAHRSENSPLHF